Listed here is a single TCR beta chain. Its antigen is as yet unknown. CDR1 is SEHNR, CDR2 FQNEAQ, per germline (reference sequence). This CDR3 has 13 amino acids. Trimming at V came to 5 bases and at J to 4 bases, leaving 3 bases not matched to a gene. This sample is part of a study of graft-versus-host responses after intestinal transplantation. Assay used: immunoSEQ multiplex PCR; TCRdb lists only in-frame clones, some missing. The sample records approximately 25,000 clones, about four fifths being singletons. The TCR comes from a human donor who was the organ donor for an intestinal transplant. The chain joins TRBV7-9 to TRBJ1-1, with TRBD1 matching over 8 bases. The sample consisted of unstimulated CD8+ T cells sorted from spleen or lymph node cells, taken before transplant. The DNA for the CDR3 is TGTGCCAGCAGCACCGGACAGGGCACTGAAGCTTTCTTT. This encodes CASSTGQGTEAFF.